This is a list of T cell receptor beta chains from one sample in a study of early T cells in non-severe SARS-CoV-2 infection. TCRdb independently ran MiXCR on the 5' RACE reads; one entry per CDR3 protein. The table shows about 89,000 distinct CDR3 sequences, with roughly 14% occurring only once. Material for sequencing was whole blood. The receptors stem from an adult who was a healthcare worker with PCR-confirmed SARS-CoV-2 infection or an uninfected control (not recorded which). CDR3s include the opening cysteine and the closing phenylalanine or tryptophan. A D gene is named only where the DNA matches it firmly. Expanded clones are given a class, and other clones once, few, many or no size at all.

V gene	D gene	J gene	clone size	CDR3 protein	CDR3 DNA
TRBV5-1	TRBD2	TRBJ2-5	few	CASSSHTGLAGGRQETQYF	TGCGCCAGCAGCTCACATACCGGACTAGCGGGAGGGCGCCAAGAGACCCAGTACTTC
TRBV5-1	TRBD2	TRBJ2-2	many	CASSPGLAPNTGELFF	TGCGCCAGCAGCCCGGGACTAGCCCCGAACACCGGGGAGCTGTTTTTT
TRBV5-1	-	TRBJ1-2	few	CASSLEQGFYGYTF	TGCGCCAGCAGCTTGGAGCAGGGGTTCTATGGCTACACCTTC
TRBV6-5	TRBD2	TRBJ2-1	-	CASSYLAGGRNEQFF	TGTGCCAGCAGTTACTTAGCGGGGGGGCGCAATGAGCAGTTCTTC
TRBV9	-	TRBJ2-4	-	CASSAGGPGKNIQYF	TGTGCCAGCAGCGCGGGGGGCCCGGGAAAAAACATTCAGTACTTC
TRBV5-5	-	TRBJ2-3	many	CASSLEVGLGRTDTQYF	TGTGCCAGCAGCTTGGAAGTTGGTCTTGGCCGCACAGATACGCAGTATTTT
TRBV7-8	TRBD1	TRBJ2-5	few	CASSLDGTGVETQYF	TGTGCCAGCAGCTTAGATGGGACAGGGGTCGAGACCCAGTACTTC
TRBV5-1	-	TRBJ1-3	few	CASSPGHNSGNTIYF	TGCGCCAGCAGCCCGGGACATAACTCTGGAAACACCATATATTTT
TRBV29-1	TRBD1	TRBJ1-2	few	CSVARGHLGYTF	TGCAGCGTTGCCAGGGGGCATCTTGGCTACACCTTC
TRBV5-1	TRBD2	TRBJ2-1	-	CASSPTSPTYNEQFF	TGCGCCAGCAGCCCGACTAGCCCCACCTACAATGAGCAGTTCTTC
TRBV9	-	TRBJ1-2	-	CASSVSVDNYGYTF	TGTGCCAGCAGCGTATCAGTAGATAACTATGGCTACACCTTC
TRBV20-1	TRBD1	TRBJ2-3	few	CSARIDRGDTQYF	TGCAGTGCTAGAATCGACAGGGGGGATACGCAGTATTTT
TRBV7-9	TRBD2	TRBJ2-3	many	CASSSTLQGERGGRDTQYF	TGTGCCAGCAGCTCAACGCTTCAAGGCGAGCGGGGGGGCCGAGATACGCAGTATTTT
TRBV6-2/TRBV6-3	-	TRBJ2-1	once	CASSSTRGLTNEQFF	TGTGCCAGCAGTTCGACTAGAGGGTTAACCAATGAGCAGTTCTTC
TRBV19	-	TRBJ1-2	few	CASSMTGGYGYTF	TGTGCCAGTAGTATGACGGGTGGCTATGGCTACACCTTC
TRBV5-1	-	TRBJ1-1	many	CASSRHGQTNTEAFF	TGCGCCAGCAGCCGACACGGACAGACGAACACTGAAGCTTTCTTT
TRBV15	-	TRBJ1-1	many	CATSWPGNTEAFF	TGTGCCACCAGCTGGCCAGGGAATACTGAAGCTTTCTTT
TRBV6-1	-	TRBJ1-6	-	CASSAGNSPLHF	TGTGCCAGCTCGGCGGGTAATTCACCCCTCCACTTT
TRBV27	-	TRBJ1-2	few	CASSLSGGFIGYTF	TGTGCCAGCAGTTTATCAGGGGGTTTCATTGGCTACACCTTC
TRBV10-3	TRBD2	TRBJ2-4	-	CAISDPNGLSGDIQYF	TGTGCCATCAGTGACCCGAACGGACTAAGCGGGGACATTCAGTACTTC
TRBV10-1	-	TRBJ2-3	few	CASSGPGLRGYDTQYF	TGCGCCAGCAGTGGGCCAGGGCTCCGAGGATATGATACGCAGTATTTT
TRBV27	-	TRBJ1-6	-	CASSLLGGYRSPLHF	TGTGCCAGCAGTTTATTAGGGGGGTATCGTTCACCCCTCCACTTT
TRBV5-1	-	TRBJ2-5	few	CASSLRPAQTQYF	TGCGCCAGCAGCTTAAGACCCGCGCAGACCCAGTACTTC
TRBV6-5	-	TRBJ1-1	-	CASSYSGTNAEAFF	TGTGCCAGCAGTTACTCGGGGACTAACGCTGAAGCTTTCTTT
TRBV10-3	TRBD1	TRBJ1-3	few	CAIGKGDSPGNTIYF	TGTGCCATCGGAAAAGGGGACAGTCCTGGAAACACCATATATTTT
TRBV5-8	-	TRBJ1-1	few	CASSLVVGTGAEAFF	TGTGCCAGCAGCTTGGTGGTGGGAACGGGGGCTGAAGCTTTCTTT
TRBV3-1	-	TRBJ1-1	-	CASSPGPTQNTEAFF	TGTGCCAGCAGCCCGGGACCAACCCAGAACACTGAAGCTTTCTTT
TRBV7-2	-	TRBJ2-3	many	CASSLARANTQYF	TGTGCCAGCAGCTTGGCCCGCGCGAATACGCAGTATTTT
TRBV19	-	TRBJ1-2	few	CASSVAGRLNYGYTF	TGTGCCAGTAGCGTCGCTGGAAGACTTAACTATGGCTACACCTTC
TRBV28	-	TRBJ2-3	many	CASSGHTQYF	TGTGCCAGCAGTGGACATACGCAGTATTTT
TRBV29-1	-	TRBJ1-1	-	CSGVTRGNTEAFF	TGCAGCGGAGTAACGAGGGGGAACACTGAAGCTTTCTTT
TRBV6-1	TRBD2	TRBJ2-5	-	CASSIAGAETQYF	TGTGCCAGCAGTATAGCGGGGGCAGAGACCCAGTACTTC
TRBV5-5	-	TRBJ1-2	-	CASSLAAHGDGYTF	TGTGCCAGCAGCTTGGCAGCACATGGGGATGGCTACACCTTC
TRBV7-8	-	TRBJ2-2	many	CASSLITRTSGELFF	TGTGCCAGCAGCCTGATCACAAGGACTTCCGGGGAGCTGTTTTTT
TRBV5-4	TRBD1	TRBJ1-2	few	CASSYTGADGYTF	TGTGCCAGCAGCTATACAGGGGCGGACGGCTACACCTTC
TRBV18	-	TRBJ2-6	-	CASSPLGAGANVLTF	TGTGCCAGCTCACCGTTGGGCGCTGGGGCCAACGTCCTGACTTTC
TRBV4-1	-	TRBJ2-2	-	CASSQEEGNAGELFF	TGCGCCAGCAGCCAAGAGGAAGGAAATGCCGGGGAGCTGTTTTTT
TRBV6-2/TRBV6-3	-	TRBJ2-3	-	CASASTDTQYF	TGTGCCAGCGCGAGCACAGATACGCAGTATTTT
TRBV11-2	TRBD2	TRBJ2-5	-	CASSYGLAGILETQYF	TGTGCCAGCAGCTACGGACTAGCGGGGATATTAGAGACCCAGTACTTC
TRBV6-6	TRBD2	TRBJ2-2	few	CASSRASGLAENTGELFF	TGTGCCAGCAGCCGAGCAAGCGGACTAGCGGAGAACACCGGGGAGCTGTTTTTT
TRBV29-1	-	TRBJ2-5	few	CSVTGTPKGKETQYF	TGCAGCGTAACCGGGACCCCAAAGGGGAAAGAGACCCAGTACTTC
TRBV29-1	TRBD1	TRBJ1-2	-	CSVEDWGQDGYTF	TGCAGCGTTGAAGATTGGGGACAGGACGGCTACACCTTC
TRBV4-1	TRBD2	TRBJ2-1	-	CASSQVWTSMVEQFF	TGCGCCAGCAGCCAAGTGTGGACTAGTATGGTTGAGCAGTTCTTC
TRBV24-1	-	TRBJ2-1	-	CATSETGSYNEQFF	TGTGCCACCAGTGAAACGGGGTCCTACAATGAGCAGTTCTTC
TRBV3-1	TRBD1	TRBJ1-2	-	CASSQTQGGYGYTF	TGTGCCAGCAGCCAAACCCAGGGGGGCTATGGCTACACCTTC
TRBV7-2	TRBD2	TRBJ2-1	-	CASSHSGGVLFF	TGTGCCAGCAGTCATAGCGGGGGGGTTCTGTTCTTC
TRBV9	-	TRBJ2-6	-	CASSVPGSGANVLTF	TGTGCCAGCAGCGTACCTGGGTCTGGGGCCAACGTCCTGACTTTC
TRBV2	TRBD1	TRBJ1-1	few	CASLDRDRGWGTEAFF	TGTGCCAGCTTGGACCGGGACAGGGGATGGGGGACTGAAGCTTTCTTT
TRBV5-1	-	TRBJ2-5	many	CASSLAASQETQYF	TGCGCCAGCAGCTTGGCGGCTTCCCAAGAGACCCAGTACTTC
TRBV7-2	-	TRBJ2-1	once	CASSLDVGEQFF	TGTGCCAGCAGCTTAGATGTTGGTGAGCAGTTCTTC
TRBV10-3	TRBD2	TRBJ2-3	-	CAISESVLAGVLDTQYF	TGTGCCATCAGTGAGTCAGTTCTAGCGGGGGTCCTGGATACGCAGTATTTT
TRBV6-5	-	TRBJ2-1	-	CASSPLEGRGNEQFF	TGTGCCAGCAGCCCCCTCGAGGGCCGGGGTAATGAGCAGTTCTTC
TRBV2	-	TRBJ1-1	-	CASLRRQVNTEAFF	TGTGCCAGCCTGCGAAGACAGGTTAACACTGAAGCTTTCTTT
TRBV11-2	TRBD2	TRBJ2-1	-	CASSLELAGGQNEQFF	TGTGCCAGCAGCTTGGAGTTAGCGGGGGGGCAGAATGAGCAGTTCTTC
TRBV9	-	TRBJ2-5	many	CASSVGSREETQYF	TGTGCCAGCAGCGTAGGGAGTAGGGAAGAGACCCAGTACTTC
TRBV2	-	TRBJ1-1	many	CASIWNTEAFF	TGTGCCAGCATATGGAACACTGAAGCTTTCTTT
TRBV11-2	-	TRBJ2-3	many	CASSLDADTQYF	TGTGCCAGCAGCTTAGATGCAGATACGCAGTATTTT